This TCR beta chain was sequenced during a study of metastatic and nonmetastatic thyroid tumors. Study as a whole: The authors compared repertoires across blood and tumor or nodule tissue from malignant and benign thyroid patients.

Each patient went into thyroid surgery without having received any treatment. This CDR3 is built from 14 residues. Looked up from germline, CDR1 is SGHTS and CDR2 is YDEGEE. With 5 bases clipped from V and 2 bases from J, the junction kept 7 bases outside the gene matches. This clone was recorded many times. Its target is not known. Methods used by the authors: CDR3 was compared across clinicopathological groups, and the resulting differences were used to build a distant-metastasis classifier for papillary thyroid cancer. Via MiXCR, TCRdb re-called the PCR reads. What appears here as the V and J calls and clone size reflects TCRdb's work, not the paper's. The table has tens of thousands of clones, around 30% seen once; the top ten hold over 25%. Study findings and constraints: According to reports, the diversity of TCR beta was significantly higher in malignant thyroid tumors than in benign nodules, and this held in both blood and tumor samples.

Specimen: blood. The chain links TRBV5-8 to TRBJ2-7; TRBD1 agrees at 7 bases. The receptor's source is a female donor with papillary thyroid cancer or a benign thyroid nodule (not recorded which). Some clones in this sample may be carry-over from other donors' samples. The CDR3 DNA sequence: TGTGCCAGCAGATCGTCCAGGGGGACCTACGAGCAGTACTTC. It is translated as CASRSSRGTYEQYF.